These 22 T cell receptor beta chains share one sample of origin, sequenced in a study of beta chain features in type 1 diabetes. Study-wide points: TCRB CDR3s were moderately but significantly shorter in Type 1 diabetes patients in all four CD4+ subsets.

Antigen specificity for these receptors is unknown. What was sequenced were expressed TCRB transcripts, since all of the isolated RNA had been reverse transcribed. Data came from immunoSEQ multiplex PCR; TCRdb stores just in-frame clones and leaves some out. This sample has around 650,000 clones; 9.5% to 15% occur once, and the top ten carry more than 0.1%. Sequencing input: naive CD4+ T cells from blood. The source of these receptors is a man younger than 45 with type 1 diabetes.

This clone was detected a few times. The chain joins TRBV6-5 to TRBJ1-5; 8 nucleotides align to TRBD1. The length of the CDR3 is 14 residues. V shed 5 bases and J 5 bases; nucleotides not matched to a gene: 5. Germline CDR1 and CDR2: MNHEY and SVGAGI. The CDR3 region has the DNA TGTGCCAGCAGTGAGACAGGGGAGGATCAGCCCCAGCATTTT. Residues: CASSETGEDQPQHF.

This clone was observed a handful of times. The genes are TRBV7-9 and TRBJ2-7; D not certain. Germline V gene lookup returns CDR1 SEHNR and CDR2 FQNEAQ (reference sequence). The CDR3 runs 15 residues. Trimming shortened V by 0 bases and J by 2 bases, and 11 bases separated the two germline ends. The CDR3 DNA sequence: TGTGCCAGCAGCTTAGCGCGGTCAGAGCCCTACGAGCAGTACTTC. Translating gives CASSLARSEPYEQYF. Supplemented by reference TRBV7-9 and TRBJ2-7, the full variable domain reads DTGVSQNPRHKITKRGQNVTFRCDPISEHNRLYWYRQTLGQGPEFLTYFQNEAQLEKSRLLSDRFSAERPKGSFSTLEIQRTEQGDSAMYLCASSLARSEPYEQYFGPGTRLTVT.

This clone was observed a few times. Other nucleotide sequences from this sample produce the same CDR3. This sequence joins TRBV9 and TRBJ2-3; D unresolved. Trimming stripped 0 bases from V and 0 bases from J, with 5 bases between. Looked up from germline, CDR1 is SGDLS and CDR2 is YYNGEE. The CDR3 sequence is 14 residues long. The CDR3 loop reads CASSVVGSTDTQYF. CDR3 DNA: TGTGCCAGCAGCGTAGTAGGGAGCACAGATACGCAGTATTTT.

This clone occurred a few times. The chain combines TRBV28 with TRBJ1-6; D unclear. Trimming took off 4 bases at V and 6 bases at J, with 10 bases between the two ends. This CDR3 is built from 14 residues. From germline, CDR1 is MDHEN and CDR2 SYDVKM. The CDR3, as DNA: TGTGCCAGCAGTTCCGGGAGCCCTAATTCACCCCTCCACTTT. Translation: CASSSGSPNSPLHF.

This clone has a handful of counts. The genes are TRBV6-5 and TRBJ2-1; D is possibly TRBD1 (6 bases). The germline gives CDR1 MNHEY, CDR2 SVGAGI. The length of the CDR3 is 15 residues. Trimming shortened V by 5 bases and J by 1 base, and 12 bases separated the two germline ends. The CDR3 DNA sequence: TGTGCCAGCAGTCTCCAGACAGGTTCCTACAATGAGCAGTTCTTC. Residues: CASSLQTGSYNEQFF.

The V gene is TRBV5-4, the J gene TRBJ1-2, with no clear D. This CDR3 region has 15 residues. Germline assignment: CDR1 SGHNT and CDR2 YYREEE (reference sequence). V lost 4 bases and J 6 bases, leaving 19 bases between the germline ends. CDR3 bases: TGTGCCAGCAGCGGGCGCGAGGGCGCGGTTAATGGCTACACCTTC. Translating it yields CASSGREGAVNGYTF.

This chain links TRBV5-1 with TRBJ1-1; unclear D gene. Germline V gives CDR1 SGHRS, CDR2 YFSETQ. The CDR3 extends over 11 amino acids. Trimming removed 0 bases from V and 7 bases from J, with 4 bases in between. In DNA form, the CDR3 reads TGCGCCAGCAGCTTGGAGAGTGAAGCTTTCTTT. Translating gives CASSLESEAFF.

As regards this clone: The sample has other DNA sequences that encode this CDR3 too. DNA of the CDR3: TGCGCCAGCAGCCAAGAGGGCTCTGGGGCCAACGTCCTGACTTTC. This encodes CASSQEGSGANVLTF. The chain is built from TRBV4-3 and TRBJ2-6; D unclear. The CDR3 has 15 amino acids. Germline V gene sequence: CDR1 LGHNA, CDR2 YSLEER. Deletions cut 0 bases from V and 0 bases from J, with 3 bases between.

The V and J genes are TRBV19 and TRBJ2-7, with D possibly matching TRBD1 (6 bases). There are 16 residues in the CDR3. Trimming removed 3 bases from V and 5 bases from J, with 20 bases in between. CDR1 and CDR2 from the germline V gene are LNHDA and SQIVND (reference sequence). The CDR3 coding sequence is TGTGCCAGTAGTATTGTAGGACAGACCCTCGGAAACGAGCAGTACTTC. Amino acids: CASSIVGQTLGNEQYF.

The chain employs TRBV30 and TRBJ2-5; D possibly corresponds to TRBD2 (5 bases). This CDR3 has 12 amino acids. V was cut by 0 bases and J by 5 bases, with 7 bases left in between. CDR1 and CDR2 from the germline V gene are GTSNPN and SVGIG (reference sequence). The DNA for the CDR3 is TGTGCCTGGAGTGTGGACTCTGAGACCCAGTACTTC. Amino acid sequence: CAWSVDSETQYF.

A word on this clone: Distinct nucleotide sequences in the sample also encode this CDR3. The gene calls are TRBV7-2 and TRBJ1-6; D call uncertain. Germline V lookup: CDR1 SGHTA, CDR2 FQGNSA. Trimming left V 1 base short and J 7 bases short, with 2 bases between. This CDR3 has 12 residues. The DNA of the CDR3 is TGTGCCAGCAGCTTAGAGAATTCACCCCTCCACTTT. It yields the protein CASSLENSPLHF.

The chain joins TRBV4-2 to TRBJ1-5; 8 nucleotides agree with TRBD1. In germline, CDR1 is LGHNA, CDR2 YNFKEQ. This CDR3 contains 12 residues. The V gene end was trimmed by 4 bases and the J gene end by 9 bases; junction bases not matched to a gene: 2. CDR3 bases: TGTGCCAGCAGCCGAGACAGGGGGCCCCAGCATTTT. It yields the protein CASSRDRGPQHF.

In its sample, this clone was seen a few times. The chain recombines TRBV6-5 with TRBJ1-4; D unresolved. CDR1 is MNHEY and CDR2 is SVGAGI in the germline V gene. The CDR3 consists of 13 residues. V dropped 5 bases and J dropped 6 bases, with 10 bases sitting between them. The CDR3 protein is CASSIPRDEKLFF. CDR3 coding DNA: TGTGCCAGCAGTATCCCGAGGGATGAAAAACTGTTTTTT.

Turning to this clone: Other DNA sequences in this sample translate to the same CDR3. This CDR3 is CASSLRYEQYF. CDR3 nucleotides: TGTGCCAGCAGCCTGCGCTACGAGCAGTACTTC. The rearrangement joins TRBV7-9 to TRBJ2-7; D gene ambiguous. The CDR3 extends over 11 amino acids. Per the germline V gene, CDR1 is SEHNR and CDR2 is FQNEAQ (reference sequence). V was shortened by 5 bases and J by 3 bases, with 5 bases between the two germline ends. Full variable domain (rest looked up from reference TRBV7-9 and TRBJ2-7): DTGVSQNPRHKITKRGQNVTFRCDPISEHNRLYWYRQTLGQGPEFLTYFQNEAQLEKSRLLSDRFSAERPKGSFSTLEIQRTEQGDSAMYLCASSLRYEQYFGPGTRLTVT.

This clone has only a few counts. This chain joins TRBV7-9 and TRBJ1-4; TRBD1 might be the D (5 bases). The germline V and J ends were trimmed by 5 bases and 3 bases, with 13 bases remaining between them. The CDR3 length is 15 residues. CDR1 is SEHNR and CDR2 is FQNEAQ in the germline V gene (reference sequence). CDR3 bases: TGTGCCAGCAGCCAACGGGGGTTGGCTAATGAAAAACTGTTTTTT. This gives the protein CASSQRGLANEKLFF.

V usage is TRBV23-1 and J usage is TRBJ1-5; 9 bases are a match to TRBD1. TRBV23-1 is an ORF for which the function is uncertain. V shed 4 bases, J shed 9 bases, and the junction held 10 bases outside the gene matches. The CDR3 runs to 15 residues. The CDR3 is CASSLGTGFKRPQHF. CDR3 in DNA: TGCGCCAGCAGTCTAGGGACAGGGTTTAAGAGGCCCCAGCATTTT.

This clone showed up just a few times. V and J are TRBV5-6 and TRBJ2-2; the D is unclear. This CDR3 region has 16 residues. Trimming pared 4 bases from V and 0 bases from J, leaving 13 bases between. CDR1 SGHDT and CDR2 YYEEEE come from the germline V gene. The CDR3 nucleotides are TGTGCCAGCAGCCCACGGAAGCCCTCGAACACCGGGGAGCTGTTTTTT. Translation: CASSPRKPSNTGELFF.

This clone has only a few counts. This sequence joins TRBV7-3 and TRBJ2-5; D is uncertain. The CDR3 is 13 residues long. Germline CDR1 is SGHTA and CDR2 is FQGTGA. The V and J ends lost 0 bases and 4 bases respectively, with 6 bases between them. CDR3 bases: TGTGCCAGCAGCTTAACTAGACGAGAGACCCAGTACTTC. This encodes CASSLTRRETQYF.

This chain joins TRBV14 and TRBJ2-3; D might be TRBD1 (5 bases). V was clipped by 4 bases and J by 2 bases, with 13 bases between them. This CDR3 spans 15 amino acids. The germline V gene encodes CDR1 SGHDN and CDR2 FVKESK. For the CDR3, the DNA is TGTGCCAGCAGCCCACGACAGTTCTTCACAGATACGCAGTATTTT. Translation: CASSPRQFFTDTQYF.

This clone was recorded a few times. This sequence joins TRBV5-6 and TRBJ2-5; D possibly corresponds to TRBD1 (6 bases). CDR3 length: 14 residues. CDR1 and CDR2 from the germline V gene are SGHDT and YYEEEE. V lost 1 base and J 3 bases, leaving 10 bases between the germline ends. This chain's CDR3 is CASSLKAGEETQYF. DNA of the CDR3: TGTGCCAGCAGCTTGAAAGCAGGGGAAGAGACCCAGTACTTC.

This clone appeared a few times. V and J are TRBV7-2 and TRBJ2-7; D not certain. Trimming left V 3 bases short and J 6 bases short, with 15 bases between. The CDR3 is 14 amino acids. Germline CDR1 SGHTA, CDR2 FQGNSA. The CDR3 is CASSLIGEGSEQYF. The DNA of the CDR3 is TGTGCCAGCAGCTTGATTGGGGAAGGCTCCGAGCAGTACTTC.

This clone was detected only a few times. This rearrangement joins TRBV7-2 to TRBJ2-3; 9 bases are a match to TRBD2. Per the germline V gene, CDR1 is SGHTA and CDR2 is FQGNSA. This CDR3 has 16 amino acids. V lost 5 bases, J lost 3 bases, and 9 bases stayed unmatched. DNA for the CDR3: TGTGCCAGCAGCCGAAGTAAAGCGGGGGGAACAGATACGCAGTATTTT. This gives the protein CASSRSKAGGTDTQYF.